A selection of T cell receptor beta chains follows, all from one sample in a study of T cells after yellow fever vaccination. TCRdb used MiXCR to reprocess the 5' RACE reads, holding one entry per CDR3 protein. The profile shows about 240,000 distinct CDR3 sequences, 6.9% of them singletons. The sequencing used CD4+ T cells sorted from PBMCs, collected 15 days after the yellow fever booster vaccination. All receptors come from a man younger than 45 who received the YFV17D yellow fever vaccine. CDR3s include the opening cysteine and the closing phenylalanine or tryptophan. The D gene is left open where the match is weak. Only some rows state a clone size, as once, few, many or a class for expanded clones.

j_call: TRBJ1-1; d_call: -; v_call: TRBV29-1; clone_size: few; cdr3_aa: CSVAQGLTTEAFF; cdr3_nt: TGCAGCGTTGCACAGGGTCTGACGACTGAAGCTTTCTTT
j_call: TRBJ2-1; d_call: -; v_call: TRBV20-1; clone_size: many; cdr3_aa: CSAKRSAEHNEQFF; cdr3_nt: TGCAGTGCTAAACGCTCAGCGGAGCACAATGAGCAGTTCTTC
j_call: TRBJ2-7; d_call: -; v_call: TRBV7-9; clone_size: -; cdr3_aa: CASSFPDKISYEQYF; cdr3_nt: TGTGCCAGCAGCTTCCCGGACAAGATCTCCTACGAGCAGTACTTC
j_call: TRBJ2-1; d_call: -; v_call: TRBV5-8; clone_size: few; cdr3_aa: CASSLEGPLRSNEQFF; cdr3_nt: TGTGCCAGCAGCTTGGAGGGACCCCTTAGGTCCAATGAGCAGTTCTTC
j_call: TRBJ2-3; d_call: TRBD2; v_call: TRBV28; clone_size: many; cdr3_aa: CAGRGEGSTQYF; cdr3_nt: TGTGCCGGACGGGGGGAAGGATCTACGCAGTATTTT
j_call: TRBJ2-1; d_call: TRBD2; v_call: TRBV29-1; clone_size: -; cdr3_aa: CSATSGASYNEQFF; cdr3_nt: TGCAGCGCGACTAGCGGGGCCTCCTACAATGAGCAGTTCTTC
j_call: TRBJ2-3; d_call: -; v_call: TRBV20-1; clone_size: -; cdr3_aa: CSAIGARASSSTDTQYF; cdr3_nt: TGCAGTGCTATAGGCGCCAGGGCTAGCTCCAGCACAGATACGCAGTATTTT
j_call: TRBJ2-2; d_call: -; v_call: TRBV2; clone_size: many; cdr3_aa: CASIVDTPAGELFF; cdr3_nt: TGTGCCAGCATAGTGGACACCCCCGCCGGGGAGCTGTTTTTT
j_call: TRBJ2-2; d_call: -; v_call: TRBV5-6; clone_size: few; cdr3_aa: CASSSYSRMNTGELFF; cdr3_nt: TGTGCCAGCAGCAGTTATTCCAGGATGAACACCGGGGAGCTGTTTTTT
j_call: TRBJ2-5; d_call: -; v_call: TRBV12-3/TRBV12-4; clone_size: few; cdr3_aa: CASSWGVQETQYF; cdr3_nt: TGTGCCAGCAGTTGGGGAGTCCAAGAGACCCAGTACTTC
j_call: TRBJ2-5; d_call: -; v_call: TRBV5-1; clone_size: -; cdr3_aa: CASSLDMVETQYF; cdr3_nt: TGCGCCAGCAGCTTGGATATGGTAGAGACCCAGTACTTC
j_call: TRBJ2-2; d_call: -; v_call: TRBV28; clone_size: many; cdr3_aa: CASSEDSRRWLFF; cdr3_nt: TGTGCCAGCAGCGAGGACAGCCGACGGTGGCTGTTTTTT
j_call: TRBJ2-5; d_call: TRBD2; v_call: TRBV7-2; clone_size: few; cdr3_aa: CASSRLAGGPATQYF; cdr3_nt: TGTGCCAGCAGCCGTCTGGCGGGAGGGCCGGCGACCCAGTACTTC
j_call: TRBJ2-5; d_call: -; v_call: TRBV5-1; clone_size: many; cdr3_aa: CASSLFLGKETQYF; cdr3_nt: TGCGCCAGCAGCTTGTTCCTGGGAAAAGAGACCCAGTACTTC
j_call: TRBJ2-1; d_call: TRBD2; v_call: TRBV4-3; clone_size: many; cdr3_aa: CASSLQDSGRIVNEQFF; cdr3_nt: TGCGCCAGCAGCCTACAAGATAGCGGGAGGATAGTCAATGAGCAGTTCTTC
j_call: TRBJ1-4; d_call: -; v_call: TRBV20-1; clone_size: few; cdr3_aa: CSAAQGGGEKLFF; cdr3_nt: TGCAGTGCTGCGCAGGGAGGCGGTGAAAAACTGTTTTTT
j_call: TRBJ2-1; d_call: TRBD2; v_call: TRBV4-3; clone_size: -; cdr3_aa: CASSQEPGLDNEQFF; cdr3_nt: TGCGCCAGCAGCCAAGAACCGGGACTAGACAATGAGCAGTTCTTC
j_call: TRBJ2-7; d_call: TRBD2; v_call: TRBV7-2; clone_size: -; cdr3_aa: CASSLASSGYSYEQYF; cdr3_nt: TGTGCCAGCAGCTTAGCGTCTAGCGGGTACTCCTACGAGCAGTACTTC
j_call: TRBJ2-3; d_call: -; v_call: TRBV12-3/TRBV12-4; clone_size: few; cdr3_aa: CASSLAGAHTQYF; cdr3_nt: TGTGCCAGCAGTTTAGCGGGAGCCCATACGCAGTATTTT
j_call: TRBJ1-2; d_call: -; v_call: TRBV28; clone_size: many; cdr3_aa: CASSLSTRLGYGYTF; cdr3_nt: TGTGCCAGCAGTTTATCCACCAGGCTGGGCTATGGCTACACCTTC
j_call: TRBJ2-1; d_call: -; v_call: TRBV5-1; clone_size: many; cdr3_aa: CASSLVRQPNRYNEQFF; cdr3_nt: TGCGCCAGCAGCTTGGTCAGGCAACCGAATCGATACAATGAGCAGTTCTTC
j_call: TRBJ2-1; d_call: -; v_call: TRBV7-2; clone_size: -; cdr3_aa: CASTIGVEQFF; cdr3_nt: TGTGCCAGCACCATAGGGGTGGAGCAGTTCTTC
j_call: TRBJ2-3; d_call: -; v_call: TRBV7-2; clone_size: few; cdr3_aa: CASSLLGGDTDTQYF; cdr3_nt: TGTGCCAGCAGCTTACTTGGGGGAGACACAGATACGCAGTATTTT
j_call: TRBJ2-1; d_call: -; v_call: TRBV3-1; clone_size: -; cdr3_aa: CASSQTRLGQFF; cdr3_nt: TGTGCCAGCAGCCAGACTAGATTGGGGCAGTTCTTC
j_call: TRBJ2-3; d_call: -; v_call: TRBV10-3; clone_size: few; cdr3_aa: CATRGTATDTQYF; cdr3_nt: TGTGCCACGCGCGGGACCGCAACAGATACGCAGTATTTT
j_call: TRBJ2-7; d_call: TRBD2; v_call: TRBV29-1; clone_size: -; cdr3_aa: CSAAGGRIYEQYF; cdr3_nt: TGCAGCGCGGCGGGAGGGCGTATCTACGAGCAGTACTTC
j_call: TRBJ1-1; d_call: TRBD1; v_call: TRBV7-2; clone_size: many; cdr3_aa: CASSLERGQGAFF; cdr3_nt: TGTGCCAGCAGCTTGGAAAGGGGGCAAGGGGCTTTCTTT
j_call: TRBJ1-2; d_call: -; v_call: TRBV5-1; clone_size: -; cdr3_aa: CASRGSDSGGYTF; cdr3_nt: TGCGCCAGCAGGGGCTCTGACTCTGGGGGCTACACCTTC
j_call: TRBJ2-2; d_call: TRBD1; v_call: TRBV27; clone_size: -; cdr3_aa: CASTRDRYTGELFF; cdr3_nt: TGTGCCAGCACCCGGGACAGATACACCGGGGAGCTGTTTTTT
j_call: TRBJ1-2; d_call: -; v_call: TRBV20-1; clone_size: many; cdr3_aa: CSAPRGVGGYTF; cdr3_nt: TGCAGTGCTCCTAGAGGAGTCGGCGGCTACACCTTC
j_call: TRBJ2-5; d_call: -; v_call: TRBV20-1; clone_size: few; cdr3_aa: CSAREGGRTRETQYF; cdr3_nt: TGCAGTGCTAGAGAAGGGGGAAGAACTCGGGAGACCCAGTACTTC
j_call: TRBJ2-3; d_call: -; v_call: TRBV7-2; clone_size: -; cdr3_aa: CASSPPANVDTQYF; cdr3_nt: TGTGCCAGCAGCCCCCCGGCTAACGTTGATACGCAGTATTTT
j_call: TRBJ2-1; d_call: -; v_call: TRBV5-1; clone_size: many; cdr3_aa: CASSLGPATSNEQFF; cdr3_nt: TGCGCCAGCAGCTTGGGTCCGGCCACGAGCAATGAGCAGTTCTTC
j_call: TRBJ2-5; d_call: -; v_call: TRBV7-2; clone_size: many; cdr3_aa: CASSLDGGTDPRF; cdr3_nt: TGTGCCAGCAGCTTAGACGGGGGGACAGATCCCCGCTTC
j_call: TRBJ2-5; d_call: -; v_call: TRBV19; clone_size: few; cdr3_aa: CGAPVTLGGETQYF; cdr3_nt: TGTGGAGCCCCCGTGACACTAGGGGGGGAGACCCAGTACTTC
j_call: TRBJ2-5; d_call: TRBD2; v_call: TRBV12-3/TRBV12-4; clone_size: many; cdr3_aa: CASSPGLAGVVETQYF; cdr3_nt: TGTGCCAGCAGTCCTGGACTAGCGGGAGTAGTGGAGACCCAGTACTTC
j_call: TRBJ2-3; d_call: TRBD1; v_call: TRBV20-1; clone_size: few; cdr3_aa: CSARSRQGATDTQYF; cdr3_nt: TGCAGTGCTAGATCCAGGCAGGGGGCCACAGATACGCAGTATTTT
j_call: TRBJ2-2; d_call: TRBD2; v_call: TRBV7-9; clone_size: -; cdr3_aa: CASKLAGWTGELFF; cdr3_nt: TGTGCCAGCAAGCTAGCGGGTTGGACCGGGGAGCTGTTTTTT
j_call: TRBJ1-3; d_call: -; v_call: TRBV3-1; clone_size: -; cdr3_aa: CASSQERLAGNTIYF; cdr3_nt: TGTGCCAGCAGCCAAGAACGTCTGGCAGGAAACACCATATATTTT
j_call: TRBJ2-7; d_call: -; v_call: TRBV4-3; clone_size: -; cdr3_aa: CASSQTLRGYNEQYF; cdr3_nt: TGCGCCAGCAGCCAAACCTTAAGGGGGTATAACGAGCAGTACTTC
j_call: TRBJ2-5; d_call: -; v_call: TRBV12-3/TRBV12-4; clone_size: -; cdr3_aa: CASSLQGTQGPETQYF; cdr3_nt: TGTGCCAGCAGTCTACAGGGGACTCAGGGGCCCGAGACCCAGTACTTC
j_call: TRBJ2-7; d_call: TRBD1; v_call: TRBV20-1; clone_size: few; cdr3_aa: CSARYQSGTGGDEQYF; cdr3_nt: TGCAGTGCTAGGTATCAATCAGGGACAGGGGGCGATGAGCAGTACTTC
j_call: TRBJ2-5; d_call: -; v_call: TRBV5-4; clone_size: few; cdr3_aa: CASSSGGGHLRAQETQYF; cdr3_nt: TGTGCCAGCAGCTCAGGGGGGGGGCACCTTCGAGCCCAAGAGACCCAGTACTTC
j_call: TRBJ2-5; d_call: -; v_call: TRBV7-2; clone_size: many; cdr3_aa: CASSLVVSQETQYF; cdr3_nt: TGTGCCAGCAGCTTAGTTGTCAGCCAAGAGACCCAGTACTTC
j_call: TRBJ2-1; d_call: TRBD2; v_call: TRBV20-1; clone_size: many; cdr3_aa: CSARGLAGSYNEQFF; cdr3_nt: TGCAGTGCTAGAGGACTAGCGGGTTCCTACAATGAGCAGTTCTTC
j_call: TRBJ2-3; d_call: -; v_call: TRBV20-1; clone_size: few; cdr3_aa: CSARGPVEGTDTQYF; cdr3_nt: TGCAGTGCTAGAGGCCCTGTCGAGGGGACAGATACGCAGTATTTT
j_call: TRBJ2-1; d_call: TRBD2; v_call: TRBV28; clone_size: -; cdr3_aa: CASITGGDPSEQFF; cdr3_nt: TGTGCCAGCATTACGGGAGGAGATCCAAGTGAGCAGTTCTTC
j_call: TRBJ2-7; d_call: TRBD2; v_call: TRBV20-1; clone_size: few; cdr3_aa: CSAAGLAAGVLEQYF; cdr3_nt: TGCAGTGCCGCGGGACTAGCGGCCGGAGTTCTCGAGCAGTACTTC
j_call: TRBJ2-3; d_call: -; v_call: TRBV12-3/TRBV12-4; clone_size: many; cdr3_aa: CASTLGQGEWTDTQYF; cdr3_nt: TGTGCCAGCACCCTAGGCCAAGGGGAGTGGACAGATACGCAGTATTTT
j_call: TRBJ1-2; d_call: -; v_call: TRBV19; clone_size: few; cdr3_aa: CASTHTTRGYTF; cdr3_nt: TGTGCCAGTACCCATACGACACGCGGCTACACCTTC
j_call: TRBJ2-5; d_call: -; v_call: TRBV5-6; clone_size: few; cdr3_aa: CASSFRAQETQYF; cdr3_nt: TGTGCCAGCAGCTTTAGGGCCCAAGAGACCCAGTACTTC
j_call: TRBJ2-7; d_call: -; v_call: TRBV7-6; clone_size: many; cdr3_aa: CASSSLGGYEQYF; cdr3_nt: TGTGCCAGCAGCTCCCTAGGGGGCTACGAGCAGTACTTC
j_call: TRBJ2-7; d_call: -; v_call: TRBV20-1; clone_size: many; cdr3_aa: CSASDYEQYF; cdr3_nt: TGCAGTGCTAGTGATTACGAGCAGTACTTC
j_call: TRBJ2-7; d_call: -; v_call: TRBV18; clone_size: -; cdr3_aa: CASSPPQALEQYF; cdr3_nt: TGTGCCAGCTCACCACCACAGGCTCTCGAGCAGTACTTC
j_call: TRBJ2-7; d_call: -; v_call: TRBV28; clone_size: few; cdr3_aa: CASSPPGWEQYF; cdr3_nt: TGTGCCAGCAGTCCGCCGGGCTGGGAGCAGTACTTC
j_call: TRBJ2-7; d_call: -; v_call: TRBV10-3; clone_size: -; cdr3_aa: CAISENQGKHEQYF; cdr3_nt: TGTGCCATCAGTGAGAATCAAGGGAAGCACGAGCAGTACTTC
j_call: TRBJ2-1; d_call: -; v_call: TRBV5-4; clone_size: many; cdr3_aa: CASSLKGGNEQFF; cdr3_nt: TGTGCCAGCAGCCTAAAAGGGGGCAATGAGCAGTTCTTC
j_call: TRBJ2-7; d_call: -; v_call: TRBV5-1; clone_size: -; cdr3_aa: CASSSPPGPEQYF; cdr3_nt: TGCGCCAGCAGCTCCCCGCCAGGGCCCGAGCAGTACTTC
j_call: TRBJ2-7; d_call: -; v_call: TRBV5-4; clone_size: -; cdr3_aa: CASSLTLAARDEQYF; cdr3_nt: TGTGCCAGCAGCTTGACGCTAGCAGCCAGGGACGAGCAGTACTTC